This TCR beta chain was obtained from a study of control samples from healthy donors and cancer patients. Produced via immunoSEQ multiplex PCR; TCRdb's table is partial and in-frame only. The sample has about 42,000 clones, roughly 80% seen once; the top ten hold about half. This CDR3 has 12 residues. V lost 4 bases, J lost 6 bases, and 8 bases lay in between. Germline CDR1 reads KGHDR; CDR2 reads SFDVKD. The chain uses TRBV24-1 and TRBJ1-1, with a tentative D call TRBD1 (5 bases). The sequencing input was blood. The TCR sequence derives from a man in his 60s in good health. CDR3 amino acids: CATSEWTPEAFF. The DNA for the CDR3 is TGTGCCACCAGTGAATGGACACCTGAAGCTTTCTTT.